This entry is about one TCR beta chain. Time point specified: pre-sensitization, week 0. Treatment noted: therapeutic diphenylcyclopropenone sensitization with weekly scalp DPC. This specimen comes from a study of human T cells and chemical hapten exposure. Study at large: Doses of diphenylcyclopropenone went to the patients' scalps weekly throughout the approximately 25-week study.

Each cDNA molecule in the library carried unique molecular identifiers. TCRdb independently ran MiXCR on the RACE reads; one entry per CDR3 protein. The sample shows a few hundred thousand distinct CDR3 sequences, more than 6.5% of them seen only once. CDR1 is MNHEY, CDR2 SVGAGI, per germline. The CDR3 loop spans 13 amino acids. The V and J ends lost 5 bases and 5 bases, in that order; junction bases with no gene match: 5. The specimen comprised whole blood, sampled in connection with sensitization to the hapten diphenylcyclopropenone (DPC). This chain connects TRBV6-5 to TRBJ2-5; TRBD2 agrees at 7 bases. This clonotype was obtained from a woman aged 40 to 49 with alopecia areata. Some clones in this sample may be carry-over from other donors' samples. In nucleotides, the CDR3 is TGTGCCAGCAGTCGCGGGAGCTTGGAGACCCAGTACTTC. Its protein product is CASSRGSLETQYF.